The clone carrying this T cell receptor (beta chain) was recorded a few times. Its antigen is unknown. Germline V lookup: CDR1 DFQATT, CDR2 SNEGSKA (reference sequence). This CDR3 is 14 amino acids long. V trimming: 6 bases; J trimming: 4 bases; junction bases outside the gene matches: 9. The data were obtained in a study of molecular identifiers for immune sequencing clone quantification. Study-wide results and caveats: Clones above 20 RNA copies held over 97% of effector molecules, under 1% in naive cells.

A single record per CDR3 protein comes from TCRdb applying MiXCR to the PCR reads. The top ten clones hold approximately 0.8% of a sample with about half a million distinct CDR3 sequences, about a quarter of them seen once. V gene TRBV20-1 combines with J gene TRBJ2-7, with 10 bases identical to TRBD1. The receptor was isolated from a human donor in good health. Some libraries in this study had Jurkat cell RNA spiked in. Sequenced material: naive CD8+ T cells from blood, with Jurkat cell RNA spiked in. The subset here: FACS-sorted CD8+CD4-CCR7+CD45RA+ naive T cells. The CDR3 protein is CSAETGTGVYEQYF. Written as DNA, the CDR3 is TGCAGTGCCGAAACCGGGACAGGGGTATACGAGCAGTACTTC.